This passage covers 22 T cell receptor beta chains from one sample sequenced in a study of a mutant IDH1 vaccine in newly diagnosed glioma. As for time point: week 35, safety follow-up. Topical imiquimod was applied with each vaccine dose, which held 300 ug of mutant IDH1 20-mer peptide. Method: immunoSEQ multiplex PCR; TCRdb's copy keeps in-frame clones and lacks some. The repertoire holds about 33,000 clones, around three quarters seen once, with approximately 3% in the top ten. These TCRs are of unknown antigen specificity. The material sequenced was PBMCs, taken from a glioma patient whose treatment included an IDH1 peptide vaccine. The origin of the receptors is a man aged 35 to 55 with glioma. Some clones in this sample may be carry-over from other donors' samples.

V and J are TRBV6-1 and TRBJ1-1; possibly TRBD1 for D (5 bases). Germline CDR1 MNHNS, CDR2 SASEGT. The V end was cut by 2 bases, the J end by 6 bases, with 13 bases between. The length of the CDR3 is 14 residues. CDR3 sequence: CASSELWGLAEAFF. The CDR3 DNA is TGTGCCAGCAGTGAACTATGGGGCTTGGCTGAAGCTTTCTTT.

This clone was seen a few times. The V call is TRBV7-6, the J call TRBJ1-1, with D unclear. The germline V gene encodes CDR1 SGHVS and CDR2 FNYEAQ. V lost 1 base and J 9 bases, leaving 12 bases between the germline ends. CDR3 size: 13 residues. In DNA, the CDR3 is TGTGCCAGCAGCTTAGATGTAGCGGCTAAAGCTTTCTTT. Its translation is CASSLDVAAKAFF.

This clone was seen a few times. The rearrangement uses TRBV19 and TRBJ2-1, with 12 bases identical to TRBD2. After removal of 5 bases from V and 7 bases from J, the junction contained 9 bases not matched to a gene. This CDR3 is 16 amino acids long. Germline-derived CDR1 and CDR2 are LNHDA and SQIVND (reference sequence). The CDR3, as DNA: TGTGCCAGTAGTGAAAACCTAGCGGGGGGGAAGAATGAGCAGTTCTTC. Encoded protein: CASSENLAGGKNEQFF.

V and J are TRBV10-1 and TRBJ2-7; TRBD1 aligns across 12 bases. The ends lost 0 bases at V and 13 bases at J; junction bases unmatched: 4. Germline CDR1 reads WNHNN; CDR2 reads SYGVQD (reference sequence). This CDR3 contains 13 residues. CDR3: CASSESGTGGGYF. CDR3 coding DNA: TGCGCCAGCAGTGAGTCTGGGACAGGGGGCGGATACTTC.

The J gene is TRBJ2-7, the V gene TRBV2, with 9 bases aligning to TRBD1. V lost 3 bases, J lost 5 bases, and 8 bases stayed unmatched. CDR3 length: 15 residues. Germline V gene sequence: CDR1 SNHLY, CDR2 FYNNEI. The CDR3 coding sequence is TGTGCCAGCAGTGATCCCGGGACAGGGTCACACGAGCAGTACTTC. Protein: CASSDPGTGSHEQYF.

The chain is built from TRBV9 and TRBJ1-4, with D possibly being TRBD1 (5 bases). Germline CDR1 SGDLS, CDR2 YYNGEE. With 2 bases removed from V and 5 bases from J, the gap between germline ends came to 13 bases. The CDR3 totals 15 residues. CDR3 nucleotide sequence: TGTGCCAGCAGCGTTTGGGACGGGTGGAATGAAAAACTGTTTTTT. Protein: CASSVWDGWNEKLFF.

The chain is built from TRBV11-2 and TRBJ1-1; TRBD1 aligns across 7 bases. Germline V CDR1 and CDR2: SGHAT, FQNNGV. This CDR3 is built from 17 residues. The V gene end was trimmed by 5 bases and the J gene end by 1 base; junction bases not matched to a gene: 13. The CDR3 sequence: CASSPLPSGGWNTEAFF. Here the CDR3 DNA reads TGTGCCAGCAGCCCATTGCCGTCAGGGGGATGGAACACTGAAGCTTTCTTT.

CDR3 residues: CASSGGLAGLEEQFF. CDR3 DNA: TGTGCCAGCAGCGGGGGACTAGCGGGACTAGAGGAACAGTTCTTC. The chain has TRBV9 and TRBJ2-1; 13 nucleotides line up with TRBD2. CDR1 and CDR2 (germline): SGDLS, YYNGEE. V lost 3 bases and J lost 13; bases outside the gene matches: 10. The CDR3 is made up of 15 amino acids.

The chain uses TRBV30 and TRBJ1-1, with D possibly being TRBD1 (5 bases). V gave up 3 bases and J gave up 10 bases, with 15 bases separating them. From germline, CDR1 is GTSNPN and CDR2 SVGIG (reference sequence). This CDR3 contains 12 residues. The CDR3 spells CAWSPEGLGAFF. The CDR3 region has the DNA TGTGCCTGGAGCCCCGAGGGGCTTGGAGCTTTCTTT.

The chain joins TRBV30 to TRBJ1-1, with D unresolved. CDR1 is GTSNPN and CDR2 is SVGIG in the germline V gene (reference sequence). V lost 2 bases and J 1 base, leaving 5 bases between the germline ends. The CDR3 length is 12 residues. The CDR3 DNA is TGTGCCTGGAGTACCACGAACACTGAAGCTTTCTTT. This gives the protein CAWSTTNTEAFF.

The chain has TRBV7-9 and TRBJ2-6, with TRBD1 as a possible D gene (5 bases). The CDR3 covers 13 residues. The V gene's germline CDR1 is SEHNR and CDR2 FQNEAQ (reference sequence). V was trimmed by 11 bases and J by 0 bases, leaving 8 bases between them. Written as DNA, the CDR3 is TGTGCCTCCGACAGCTCTGGGGCCAACGTCCTGACTTTC. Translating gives CASDSSGANVLTF.

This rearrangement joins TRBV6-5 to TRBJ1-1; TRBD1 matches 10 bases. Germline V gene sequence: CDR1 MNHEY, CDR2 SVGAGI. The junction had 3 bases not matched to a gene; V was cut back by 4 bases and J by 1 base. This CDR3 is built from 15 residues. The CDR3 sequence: CASSSGDRGNTEAFF. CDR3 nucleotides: TGTGCCAGCAGTTCCGGGGACAGGGGGAACACTGAAGCTTTCTTT.

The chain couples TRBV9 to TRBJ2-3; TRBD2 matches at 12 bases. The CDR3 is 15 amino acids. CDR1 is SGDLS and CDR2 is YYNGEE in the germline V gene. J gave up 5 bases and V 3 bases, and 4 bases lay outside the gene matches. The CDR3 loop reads CASSALAGGQDTQYF. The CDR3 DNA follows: TGTGCCAGCAGCGCCCTAGCGGGGGGGCAAGATACGCAGTATTTT.

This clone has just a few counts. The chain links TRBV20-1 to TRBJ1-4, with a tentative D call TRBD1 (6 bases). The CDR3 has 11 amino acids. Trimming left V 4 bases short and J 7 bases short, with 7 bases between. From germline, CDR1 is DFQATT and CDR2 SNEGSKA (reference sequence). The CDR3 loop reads CSAMDSEKLFF. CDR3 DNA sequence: TGCAGTGCTATGGACAGTGAAAAACTGTTTTTT.

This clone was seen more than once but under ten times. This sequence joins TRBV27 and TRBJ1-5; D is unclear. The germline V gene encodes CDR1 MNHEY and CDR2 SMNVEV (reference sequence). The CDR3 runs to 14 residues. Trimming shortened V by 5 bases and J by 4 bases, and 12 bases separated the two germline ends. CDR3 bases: TGTGCCAGCAGTCTCCGACCCGAAAATCAGCCCCAGCATTTT. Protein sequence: CASSLRPENQPQHF.

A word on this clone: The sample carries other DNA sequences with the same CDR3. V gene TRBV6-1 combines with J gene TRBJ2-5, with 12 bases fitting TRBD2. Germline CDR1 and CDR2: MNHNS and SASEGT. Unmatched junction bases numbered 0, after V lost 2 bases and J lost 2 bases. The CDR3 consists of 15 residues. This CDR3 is CASSELAGGQETQYF. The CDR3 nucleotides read TGTGCCAGCAGTGAACTAGCGGGGGGGCAAGAGACCCAGTACTTC.

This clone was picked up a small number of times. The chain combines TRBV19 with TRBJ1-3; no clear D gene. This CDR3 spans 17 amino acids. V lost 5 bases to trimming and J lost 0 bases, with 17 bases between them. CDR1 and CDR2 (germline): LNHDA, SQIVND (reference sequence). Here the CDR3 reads CASSALRGSSSGNTIYF. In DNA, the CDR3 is TGTGCCAGTAGTGCCCTCCGGGGTTCGTCCTCTGGAAACACCATATATTTT. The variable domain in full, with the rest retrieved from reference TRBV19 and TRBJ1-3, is DGGITQSPKYLFRKEGQNVTLSCEQNLNHDAMYWYRQDPGQGLRLIYYSQIVNDFQKGDIAEGYSVSREKKESFPLTVTSAQKNPTAFYLCASSALRGSSSGNTIYFGEGSWLTVV.

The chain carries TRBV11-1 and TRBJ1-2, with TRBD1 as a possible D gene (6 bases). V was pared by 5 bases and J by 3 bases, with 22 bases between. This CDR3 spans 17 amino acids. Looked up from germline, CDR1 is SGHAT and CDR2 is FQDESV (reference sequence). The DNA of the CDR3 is TGTGCCAGCAGCCTCCGGCGTCGGGGGGCGGTCGACTATGGCTACACCTTC. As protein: CASSLRRRGAVDYGYTF. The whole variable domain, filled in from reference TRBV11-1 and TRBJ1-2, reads EAEVAQSPRYKITEKSQAVAFWCDPISGHATLYWYRQILGQGPELLVQFQDESVVDDSQLPKDRFSAERLKGVDSTLKIQPAELGDSAMYLCASSLRRRGAVDYGYTFGSGTRLTVV.

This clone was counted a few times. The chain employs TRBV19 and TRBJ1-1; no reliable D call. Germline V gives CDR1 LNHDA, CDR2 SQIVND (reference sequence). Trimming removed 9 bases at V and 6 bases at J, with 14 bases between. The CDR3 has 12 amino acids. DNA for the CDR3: TGTGCCAGCTTTAGAACTGGCGCTGAAGCTTTCTTT. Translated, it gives CASFRTGAEAFF.

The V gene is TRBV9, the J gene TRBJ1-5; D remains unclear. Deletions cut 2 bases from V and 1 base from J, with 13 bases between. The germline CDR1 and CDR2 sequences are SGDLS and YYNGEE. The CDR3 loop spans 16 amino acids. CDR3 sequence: CASSVFPRGSNQPQHF. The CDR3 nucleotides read TGTGCCAGCAGCGTTTTCCCCAGAGGAAGCAATCAGCCCCAGCATTTT.

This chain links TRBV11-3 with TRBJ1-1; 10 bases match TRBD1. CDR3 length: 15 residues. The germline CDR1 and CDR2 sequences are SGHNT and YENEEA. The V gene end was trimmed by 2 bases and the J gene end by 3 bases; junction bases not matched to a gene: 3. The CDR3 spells CASSLRGTGDTEAFF. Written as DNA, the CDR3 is TGTGCCAGCAGCTTAAGGGGGACAGGGGACACTGAAGCTTTCTTT.

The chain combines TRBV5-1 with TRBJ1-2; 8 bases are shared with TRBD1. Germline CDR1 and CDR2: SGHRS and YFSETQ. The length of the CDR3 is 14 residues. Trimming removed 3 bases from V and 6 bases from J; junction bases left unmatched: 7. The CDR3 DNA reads TGCGCCAGCAGCTCCGGGACAGGTCAGCATGGCTACACCTTC. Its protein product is CASSSGTGQHGYTF.